Below are 6 T cell receptor beta chains sequenced from a single sample in a study of response to subunit inactivated influenza vaccine. TCRdb ran MiXCR on the RT-PCR reads and lists one entry per CDR3 protein. The sample carries about 540,000 distinct CDR3 sequences, approximately 24% recorded once. The sample was also reused in another study, on T cells expressing NK-cell markers. That study adds: UMI-tagged 5'RACE template switching yielded the TCR beta cDNA.

The input for sequencing was CD4+ T cells sorted from PBMCs, taken 12 days after vaccination. The receptors shown here come from a man aged 45-65 years who received an inactivated influenza vaccine.

The sample holds many counts of this clonotype. The chain couples TRBV5-5 to TRBJ1-1; no clear D gene. From germline, CDR1 is SGHKS and CDR2 YYEKEE (reference sequence). The CDR3 has 15 amino acids. Deletions cut 0 bases from V and 11 bases from J, with 20 bases between. In nucleotides, the CDR3 is TGTGCCAGCAGCTTGGTTGGCGGACCCACCGCCGGGGCTTTCTTT. It specifies CASSLVGGPTAGAFF.

There are a few counts of this clonotype. The chain joins TRBV29-1 to TRBJ2-1, with D tentatively TRBD2 (5 bases). CDR1 is SQVTM and CDR2 is ANQGSEA in the germline V gene. This CDR3 region has 13 residues. V was shortened by 3 bases and J by 8 bases, with 14 bases between the two germline ends. The CDR3 region is CSVEFRGRYEQFF. CDR3 nucleotide sequence: TGCAGCGTTGAGTTCCGGGGTCGTTATGAGCAGTTCTTC.

V is TRBV29-1 and J is TRBJ2-1; no definite D call. Between the trimmed V and J ends, which lost 6 bases and 6 bases, there was a span of 9 bases. Germline-derived CDR1 and CDR2 are SQVTM and ANQGSEA. CDR3 length equals 11 residues. Here the CDR3 DNA reads TGCAGCGTCCGACCAATCAATGAGCAGTTCTTC. Amino acids: CSVRPINEQFF.

The rearrangement uses TRBV20-1 and TRBJ1-4; D remains unclear. The length of the CDR3 is 11 residues. The germline V gene encodes CDR1 DFQATT and CDR2 SNEGSKA (reference sequence). V was clipped by 0 bases and J by 7 bases, with 3 bases between them. The CDR3 is CSARDGEKLFF. The CDR3 coding sequence is TGCAGTGCTAGAGACGGTGAAAAACTGTTTTTT.

The chain has TRBV6-2 or TRBV6-3 and TRBJ2-1, with 7 bases fitting TRBD2. The V segment lost 2 bases and the J segment 5 bases; nucleotides outside the gene matches: 6. Germline V gene lookup returns CDR1 MNHEY and CDR2 SVGEGT. The CDR3 length is 15 residues. CDR3 nucleotides: TGTGCCAGCAGTTACGGGGGAGGGCCCCACAATGAGCAGTTCTTC. Translation: CASSYGGGPHNEQFF.

The V and J genes are TRBV13 and TRBJ1-1; perhaps TRBD1 as D (6 bases). The CDR3 is 16 amino acids. From germline, CDR1 is PRHDT and CDR2 FYEKMQ (reference sequence). With 6 bases removed from V and 3 bases from J, the gap between germline ends came to 20 bases. The DNA for the CDR3 is TGTGCCAGCAGTACTAAACAGGGAGTTAGACACACTGAAGCTTTCTTT. Amino acids: CASSTKQGVRHTEAFF.